These 30 T cell receptor beta chains were all obtained from the same sample, sequenced in a study of blood T cell repertoires in COVID-19. The repertoire was sequenced with immunoSEQ multiplex PCR; TCRdb's copy has only in-frame clones and lacks some. The sample has about 59,000 clones, less than 90% seen once; the top ten hold about 5.1%. What was sequenced was peripheral blood. The receptors here all came from a man at least 80 years old in a cohort sampled during active COVID-19.

This chain joins TRBV19 and TRBJ2-5; weak D call: TRBD1 (6 bases). The CDR3 covers 13 residues. The germline CDR1 and CDR2 sequences are LNHDA and SQIVND (reference sequence). Trimming pared 4 bases from V and 4 bases from J, leaving 10 bases between. CDR3: CASSTTGRETQYF. The CDR3, as DNA: TGTGCCAGTAGTACGACAGGACGAGAGACCCAGTACTTC.

This rearrangement joins TRBV5-1 to TRBJ2-6; the match to TRBD2 covers 7 bases. Germline values: CDR1 SGHRS, CDR2 YFSETQ. With V trimmed by 3 bases and J by 0 bases, 6 bases remained unmatched. CDR3 length: 17 amino acids. The DNA of the CDR3 is TGCGCCAGCAGCTGGGAGGGCACCCTCTCTGGGGCCAACGTCCTGACTTTC. Its translation: CASSWEGTLSGANVLTF.

This clone occurred once. V and J are TRBV10-1 and TRBJ2-3, with D possibly matching TRBD1 (6 bases). Germline values: CDR1 WNHNN, CDR2 SYGVQD (reference sequence). CDR3 length equals 15 residues. Trimming left V 5 bases short and J 5 bases short, with 17 bases between. Here the CDR3 DNA reads TGCGCCAGCAGTAGTTCGGTCAGGGGTGGAGATACGCAGTATTTT. Protein sequence: CASSSSVRGGDTQYF.

The chain couples TRBV3-1 (or the pseudogene TRBV3-2) to TRBJ2-2; weak D call: TRBD1 (6 bases). From germline, CDR1 is LGHDT and CDR2 YNNKEL (reference sequence). The CDR3 runs 16 residues. Trimming stripped 5 bases from V and 0 bases from J, with 13 bases between. Here the CDR3 DNA reads TGTGCCAGCAGCGACGGGACAAACCCGAACACCGGGGAGCTGTTTTTT. Its translation: CASSDGTNPNTGELFF.

CDR3 amino acids: CASSLKGSWGVENSPLHF. The CDR3 coding sequence is TGTGCCAGCAGCTTAAAGGGCTCTTGGGGAGTTGAAAATTCACCCCTCCACTTT. J is TRBJ1-6 and V is TRBV7-9, with unresolved D. Germline lookup yields CDR1 SEHNR and CDR2 FQNEAQ (reference sequence). The V gene lost 2 bases and the J gene lost 7 bases, with 21 bases spanning the gap. The CDR3 is 18 amino acids.

This chain connects TRBV19 to TRBJ2-3, with TRBD1 matching over 7 bases. The CDR3 covers 15 residues. Trimming at V came to 3 bases and at J to 0 bases, leaving 3 bases not matched to a gene. Per germline, CDR1 LNHDA and CDR2 SQIVND (reference sequence). As DNA, the CDR3 is TGTGCCAGTAGTATGCAGGGGGTAAGCACAGATACGCAGTATTTT. Translation gives CASSMQGVSTDTQYF.

J is TRBJ2-5 and V is TRBV11-1; 8 bases fit TRBD1. This CDR3 has 16 residues. J lost 1 base, V lost 2 bases, and 6 bases had no gene match. Germline CDR1 is SGHAT and CDR2 is FQDESV (reference sequence). The CDR3 region has the DNA TGTGCCAGCAGCTTATATCGGGACAGGATCCAAGAGACCCAGTACTTC. Protein: CASSLYRDRIQETQYF.

The genes are TRBV18 and TRBJ2-2; the D is unclear. The CDR3 is 14 amino acids. Looked up from germline, CDR1 is KGHSH and CDR2 is LQKENI. Trimming removed 3 bases at V and 2 bases at J, with 7 bases between. Written as DNA, the CDR3 is TGTGCCAGCTCACCTACTCCTAACACCGGGGAGCTGTTTTTT. Its protein is CASSPTPNTGELFF.

J is TRBJ2-7 and V is TRBV6-2 or TRBV6-3; perhaps TRBD1 as D (6 bases). The ends were cut back, 2 bases at V and 3 bases at J, with 23 bases in the middle. Germline V gene lookup returns CDR1 MNHEY and CDR2 SVGEGT. There are 18 residues in the CDR3. CDR3 protein: CASSYLRKRDMVIYEQYF. The CDR3 bases are TGTGCCAGCAGTTACCTTCGGAAGAGGGACATGGTAATCTACGAGCAGTACTTC.

V is TRBV27 and J is TRBJ1-5; TRBD1 agrees at 9 bases. In germline, CDR1 is MNHEY, CDR2 SMNVEV (reference sequence). Germline trimming cut 5 bases from V and 5 bases from J; bases unmatched to any gene: 4. There are 14 residues in the CDR3. The CDR3 region has the DNA TGTGCCAGCAGTCAACAGGGGGCGGATCAGCCCCAGCATTTT. Its protein product is CASSQQGADQPQHF.

In this sample, this clone turned up once. The chain uses TRBV5-5 and TRBJ1-5, with TRBD1 as a possible D gene (6 bases). Germline assignment: CDR1 SGHKS and CDR2 YYEKEE (reference sequence). This CDR3 spans 15 amino acids. V lost 4 bases, J lost 7 bases, and 18 bases lay in between. The CDR3 spells CASSLKQGSSQPQHF. The CDR3 nucleotides are TGTGCCAGCAGCCTGAAACAGGGATCTAGCCAGCCCCAGCATTTT.

CDR3 nucleotide sequence: TGTGCCAGCAGCCCAGGGACAGCTAGCAATCAGCCCCAGCATTTT. The encoded protein is CASSPGTASNQPQHF. The genes are TRBV7-2 and TRBJ1-5; 7 bases fit TRBD1. V dropped 5 bases and J dropped 0; count of bases not matched to a gene: 4. This CDR3 region has 15 residues. Germline V gene data show CDR1 as SGHTA and CDR2 as FQGNSA.

The J gene is TRBJ2-7, the V gene TRBV11-2, with 9 bases that match TRBD1. There are 14 residues in the CDR3. J gave up 6 bases and V 3 bases, and 6 bases lay outside the gene matches. Per germline, CDR1 SGHAT and CDR2 FQNNGV. The CDR3 is CASSFTGTGTEQYF. CDR3 DNA sequence: TGTGCCAGCAGCTTTACCGGGACAGGGACCGAGCAGTACTTC.

V is TRBV6-4 and J is TRBJ1-6; no clear D gene. With 3 bases removed from V and 7 bases from J, the gap between germline ends came to 10 bases. The V gene's germline CDR1 is MRHNA and CDR2 SNTAGT. This CDR3 region has 14 residues. The CDR3 region has the DNA TGTGCCAGCAGTGAGGGAGTTGGGAATTCACCCCTCCACTTT. Encoded protein: CASSEGVGNSPLHF.

The chain joins TRBV5-1 to TRBJ1-4, with D possibly being TRBD1 (5 bases). The CDR3 sequence is 16 residues long. Germline values: CDR1 SGHRS, CDR2 YFSETQ. Trimming took 4 bases from V and 0 from J, leaving 13 bases between them. Written as DNA, the CDR3 is TGCGCCAGCAGCGAAGGGGTAGGCGCAACTAATGAAAAACTGTTTTTT. The encoded protein is CASSEGVGATNEKLFF.

This clone was seen more than once but under ten times. The chain recombines TRBV6-5 with TRBJ2-1, with a tentative D call TRBD2 (7 bases). Trimming took 7 bases from V and 8 from J, leaving 18 bases between them. The V gene's germline CDR1 is MNHEY and CDR2 SVGAGI. CDR3 size: 14 residues. The CDR3 loop reads CASTPPEGGDEQFF. CDR3 nucleotides: TGTGCCAGCACCCCTCCCGAGGGGGGGGATGAGCAGTTCTTC.

This rearrangement joins TRBV19 to TRBJ1-5; D is perhaps TRBD1 (5 bases). CDR3 length: 18 amino acids. The germline V and J ends were trimmed by 6 bases and 2 bases, with 23 bases remaining between them. The germline V gene has CDR1 LNHDA and CDR2 SQIVND (reference sequence). The chain's CDR3 is CASREGPGGRVRNQPQHF. The CDR3 DNA reads TGTGCCAGTAGAGAGGGGCCGGGGGGTAGGGTTCGCAATCAGCCCCAGCATTTT.

The chain uses TRBV5-1 and TRBJ2-3; 13 bases map to TRBD2. Germline V gene sequence: CDR1 SGHRS, CDR2 YFSETQ. J gave up 1 base and V 4 bases, and 3 bases lay outside the gene matches. CDR3 length: 16 residues. CDR3 amino acids: CASSKGLAGGTDTQYF. The DNA for the CDR3 is TGCGCCAGCAGCAAAGGACTAGCGGGGGGCACAGATACGCAGTATTTT.

This clone has just a few counts. The chain carries TRBV21-1 and TRBJ2-1; the D call in the table, TRBD2, was not verified against the DNA. TRBV21-1 is an annotated pseudogene. The CDR3 runs 14 residues. Here the CDR3 DNA reads TGTGCCACCTCCAAGGAGGGCTCCTACAATGAGCAGTTCTTC. This encodes CATSKEGSYNEQFF.

This rearrangement joins TRBV18 to TRBJ1-1, with D possibly matching TRBD1 (6 bases). Germline V gene sequence: CDR1 KGHSH, CDR2 LQKENI. This CDR3 is built from 13 residues. Between the trimmed V and J ends, which lost 2 bases and 5 bases, there was a span of 9 bases. The CDR3 nucleotides are TGTGCCAGCTCACCAAAACAGGGTACTGAAGCTTTCTTT. Its protein is CASSPKQGTEAFF.

The chain employs TRBV6-6 and TRBJ1-5; D is perhaps TRBD1 (5 bases). V lost 5 bases, J lost 2 bases, and 16 bases lay in between. CDR3 length: 16 amino acids. Germline loops: CDR1 MNHNY, CDR2 SVGAGI (reference sequence). The CDR3 region has the DNA TGTGCCAGCAGTCCCCCCGGAGGGGTTGGCAATCAGCCCCAGCATTTT. This sequence encodes CASSPPGGVGNQPQHF.

This chain connects TRBV18 to TRBJ1-2; D possibly corresponds to TRBD1 (5 bases). Germline assignment: CDR1 KGHSH and CDR2 LQKENI. The CDR3 contains 12 residues. V was shortened by 0 bases and J by 7 bases, with 6 bases between the two germline ends. For the CDR3, the DNA is TGTGCCAGCTCACCACCGGGGCTTGGCTACACCTTC. This translates into CASSPPGLGYTF.

This clone was picked up one time. J is TRBJ1-3 and V is TRBV28, with unresolved D. Germline CDR1 reads MDHEN; CDR2 reads SYDVKM. The CDR3 contains 16 residues. Trimming removed 3 bases from V and 3 bases from J, with 15 bases in between. The CDR3 nucleotides are TGTGCCAGCAGTTTGTCCTACGGGGTAGGTGGAAACACCATATATTTT. It translates to CASSLSYGVGGNTIYF.

CDR3 in DNA: TGTGCCAGCAGTTTATGGGGGCCACCGAACACCGGGGAGCTGTTTTTT. Protein product: CASSLWGPPNTGELFF. This sequence joins TRBV27 and TRBJ2-2, with D perhaps TRBD1 (6 bases). The CDR3 is 16 residues long. V lost 1 base and J 0 bases, leaving 9 bases between the germline ends. CDR1 is MNHEY, CDR2 SMNVEV, per germline (reference sequence).

This chain connects TRBV9 to TRBJ2-5; TRBD2 aligns across 8 bases. CDR1 is SGDLS, CDR2 YYNGEE, per germline. The trim removed 2 bases at V and 5 bases at J, leaving 11 bases unmatched. The CDR3 consists of 16 residues. CDR3 sequence: CASSVGGLEGFETQYF. In DNA form, the CDR3 reads TGTGCCAGCAGCGTGGGGGGACTAGAGGGGTTTGAGACCCAGTACTTC.

This clone appeared a few times. The chain employs TRBV7-3 and TRBJ1-2; D perhaps matches TRBD1 (6 bases). Germline CDR1 and CDR2: SGHTA and FQGTGA. The CDR3 length is 16 residues. Deletions cut 0 bases from V and 4 bases from J, with 15 bases between. Here the CDR3 reads CASSLTGTQDAYGYTF. CDR3 sequence (DNA): TGTGCCAGCAGCTTAACGGGGACACAAGATGCCTATGGCTACACCTTC.

The rearrangement links TRBV29-1 to TRBJ2-1; 10 bases map to TRBD2. The junction had 6 bases not matched to a gene; V was cut back by 0 bases and J by 4 bases. In germline, CDR1 is SQVTM, CDR2 ANQGSEA. This CDR3 comprises 16 residues. CDR3 in amino acids: CSVEDWASGGYNEQFF. The DNA for the CDR3 is TGCAGCGTTGAAGATTGGGCTAGCGGGGGTTACAATGAGCAGTTCTTC.

The chain is built from TRBV7-7 and TRBJ2-5; 11 positions agree with TRBD2. V lost 3 bases, J lost 2 bases, and 8 bases stayed unmatched. Germline V gene data show CDR1 as SSHAT and CDR2 as FNYEAQ (reference sequence). The CDR3 length is 17 residues. The CDR3 sequence: CASSLGRLAGRQETQYF. The CDR3 bases are TGTGCCAGCAGCTTGGGAAGACTAGCGGGGAGACAAGAGACCCAGTACTTC.

V is TRBV29-1 and J is TRBJ1-1; D is unresolved. CDR1 and CDR2 from the germline V gene are SQVTM and ANQGSEA. Trimming pared 4 bases from V and 10 bases from J, leaving 13 bases between. The CDR3 runs 11 residues. CDR3 sequence reads: CSVAVRRGAFF. The CDR3 DNA reads TGCAGCGTTGCGGTCCGCCGCGGAGCTTTCTTT.

The chain carries TRBV20-1 and TRBJ2-7; no firm D call. Germline assignment: CDR1 DFQATT and CDR2 SNEGSKA (reference sequence). The length of the CDR3 is 11 residues. V lost 6 bases to trimming and J lost 0 bases, with 6 bases between them. The CDR3 sequence: CSAADSYEQYF. The CDR3 DNA reads as TGCAGTGCGGCGGACTCCTACGAGCAGTACTTC.